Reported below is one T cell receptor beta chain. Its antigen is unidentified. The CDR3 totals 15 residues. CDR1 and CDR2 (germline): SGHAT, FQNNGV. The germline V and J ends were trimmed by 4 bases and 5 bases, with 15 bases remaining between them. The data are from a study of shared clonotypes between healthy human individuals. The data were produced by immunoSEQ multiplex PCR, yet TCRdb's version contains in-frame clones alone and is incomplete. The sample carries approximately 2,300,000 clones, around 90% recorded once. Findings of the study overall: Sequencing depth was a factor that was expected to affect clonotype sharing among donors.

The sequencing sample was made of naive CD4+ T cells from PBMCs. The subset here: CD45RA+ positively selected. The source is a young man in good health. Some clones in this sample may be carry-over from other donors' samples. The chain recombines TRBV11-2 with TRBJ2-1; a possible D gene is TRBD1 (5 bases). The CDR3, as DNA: TGTGCCAGCAGCTATCCCGGTGGGGCAAACAATGAGCAGTTCTTC. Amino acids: CASSYPGGANNEQFF.